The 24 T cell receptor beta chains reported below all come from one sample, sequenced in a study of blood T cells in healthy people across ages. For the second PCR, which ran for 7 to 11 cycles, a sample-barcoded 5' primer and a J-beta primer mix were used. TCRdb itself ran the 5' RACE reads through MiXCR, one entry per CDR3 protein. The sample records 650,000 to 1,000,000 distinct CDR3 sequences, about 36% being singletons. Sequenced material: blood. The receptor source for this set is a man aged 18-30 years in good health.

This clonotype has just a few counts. CDR3 nucleotides: TGTGCCAGCAGCCCCGGGCCAGCCAACTATGGCTACACCTTC. Protein sequence: CASSPGPANYGYTF. The chain carries TRBV12-3 or TRBV12-4 and TRBJ1-2, with no clear D. The CDR3 has 14 amino acids. Trimming removed 6 bases at V and 2 bases at J, with 13 bases between.

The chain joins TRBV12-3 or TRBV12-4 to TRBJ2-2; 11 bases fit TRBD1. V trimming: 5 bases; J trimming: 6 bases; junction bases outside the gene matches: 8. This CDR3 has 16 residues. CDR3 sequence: CASSPGTGGVPGELFF. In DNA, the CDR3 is TGTGCCAGCAGTCCCGGGACAGGGGGGGTACCCGGGGAGCTGTTTTTT.

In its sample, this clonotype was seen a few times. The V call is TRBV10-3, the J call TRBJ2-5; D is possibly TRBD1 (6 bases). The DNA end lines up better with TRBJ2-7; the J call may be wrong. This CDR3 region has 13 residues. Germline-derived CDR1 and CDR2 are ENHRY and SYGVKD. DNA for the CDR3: TGTGCCTCCCGGAAAGAGCAGGGGAACGAGCAGTACTTC. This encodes CASRKEQGNEQYF.

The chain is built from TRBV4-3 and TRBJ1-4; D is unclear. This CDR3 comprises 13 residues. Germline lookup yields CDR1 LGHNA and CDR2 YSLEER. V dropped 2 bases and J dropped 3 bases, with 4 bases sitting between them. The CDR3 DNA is TGCGCCAGCAGCCAACGGGCTAATGAAAAACTGTTTTTT. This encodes CASSQRANEKLFF.

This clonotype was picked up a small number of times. The chain's CDR3 is CASSQVGGRSTDTQYF. The CDR3 nucleotides are TGCGCCAGCAGCCAAGTCGGCGGACGCTCCACAGATACGCAGTATTTT. This sequence joins TRBV4-1 and TRBJ2-3; unclear D gene. Trimming shortened V by 1 base and J by 2 bases, and 13 bases separated the two germline ends. The germline CDR1 and CDR2 sequences are MGHRA and YSYEKL. The CDR3 runs 16 residues.

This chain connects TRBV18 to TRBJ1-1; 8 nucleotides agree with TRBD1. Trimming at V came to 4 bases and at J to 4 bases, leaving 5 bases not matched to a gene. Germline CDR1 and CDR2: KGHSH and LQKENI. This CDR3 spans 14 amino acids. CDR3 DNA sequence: TGTGCCAGCTCACAGCAGGGGGCCGGCACTGAAGCTTTCTTT. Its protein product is CASSQQGAGTEAFF.

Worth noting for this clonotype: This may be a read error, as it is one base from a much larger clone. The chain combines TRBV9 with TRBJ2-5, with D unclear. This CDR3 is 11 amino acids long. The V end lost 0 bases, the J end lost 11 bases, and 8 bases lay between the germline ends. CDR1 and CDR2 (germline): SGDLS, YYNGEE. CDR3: CASSVDREQYF. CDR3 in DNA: TGTGCCAGCAGCGTAGATCGTGAGCAGTACTTC.

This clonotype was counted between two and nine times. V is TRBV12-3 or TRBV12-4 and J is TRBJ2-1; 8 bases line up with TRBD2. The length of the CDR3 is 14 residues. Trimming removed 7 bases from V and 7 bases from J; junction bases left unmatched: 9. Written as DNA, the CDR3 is TGTGCCAGCACTGCCGGGGGGGGGCGGAATGAGCAGTTCTTC. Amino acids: CASTAGGGRNEQFF.

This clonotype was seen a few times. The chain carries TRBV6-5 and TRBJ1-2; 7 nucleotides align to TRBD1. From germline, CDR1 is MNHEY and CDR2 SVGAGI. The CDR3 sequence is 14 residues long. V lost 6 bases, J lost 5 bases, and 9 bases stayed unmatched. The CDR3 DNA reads TGTGCCAGCAGACCGGGACAGACCCTATATGGCTACACCTTC. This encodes CASRPGQTLYGYTF.

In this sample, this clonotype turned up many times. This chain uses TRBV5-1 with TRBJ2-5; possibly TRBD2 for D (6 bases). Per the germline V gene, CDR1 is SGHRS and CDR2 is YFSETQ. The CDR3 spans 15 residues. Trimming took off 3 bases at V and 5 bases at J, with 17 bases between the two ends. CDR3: CASSSLPTSRETQYF. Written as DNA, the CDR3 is TGCGCCAGCAGCTCACTACCGACTAGTCGGGAGACCCAGTACTTC.

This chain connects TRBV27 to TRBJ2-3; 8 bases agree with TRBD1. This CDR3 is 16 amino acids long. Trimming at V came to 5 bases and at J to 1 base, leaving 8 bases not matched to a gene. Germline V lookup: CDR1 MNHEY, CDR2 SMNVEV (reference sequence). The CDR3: CASSTRDRRGTDTQYF. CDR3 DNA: TGTGCCAGCAGTACAAGGGACAGGAGGGGCACAGATACGCAGTATTTT.

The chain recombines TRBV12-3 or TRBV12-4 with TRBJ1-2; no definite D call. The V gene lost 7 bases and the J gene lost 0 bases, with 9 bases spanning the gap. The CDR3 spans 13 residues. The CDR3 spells CASKRTANYGYTF. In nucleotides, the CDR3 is TGTGCCAGCAAACGGACTGCTAACTATGGCTACACCTTC.

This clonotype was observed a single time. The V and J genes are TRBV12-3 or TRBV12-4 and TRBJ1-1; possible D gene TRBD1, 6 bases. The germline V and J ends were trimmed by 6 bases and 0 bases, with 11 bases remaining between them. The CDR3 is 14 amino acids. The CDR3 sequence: CASRGGHLNTEAFF. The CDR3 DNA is TGTGCCAGCAGGGGGGGACACCTGAACACTGAAGCTTTCTTT.

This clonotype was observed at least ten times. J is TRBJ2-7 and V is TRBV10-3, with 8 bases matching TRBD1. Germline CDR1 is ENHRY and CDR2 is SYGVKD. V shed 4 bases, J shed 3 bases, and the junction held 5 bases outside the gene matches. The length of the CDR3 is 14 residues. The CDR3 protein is CAISGTGKDYEQYF. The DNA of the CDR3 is TGTGCCATCAGTGGGACAGGGAAAGACTACGAGCAGTACTTC.

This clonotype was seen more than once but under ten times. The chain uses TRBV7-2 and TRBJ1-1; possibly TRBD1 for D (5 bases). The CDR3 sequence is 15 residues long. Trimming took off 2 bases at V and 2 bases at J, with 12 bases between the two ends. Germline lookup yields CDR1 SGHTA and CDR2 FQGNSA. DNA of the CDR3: TGTGCCAGCAGCTTATTGAGGGGCACCAACACTGAAGCTTTCTTT. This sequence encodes CASSLLRGTNTEAFF.

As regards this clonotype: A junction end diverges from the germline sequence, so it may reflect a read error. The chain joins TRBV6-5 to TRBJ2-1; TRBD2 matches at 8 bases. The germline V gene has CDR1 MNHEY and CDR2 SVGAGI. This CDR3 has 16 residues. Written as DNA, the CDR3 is TGTGCCAACAGTCCCGGGGGGGGGATCTCGTACAATGAGCAGTTCTTC. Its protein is CANSPGGGISYNEQFF.

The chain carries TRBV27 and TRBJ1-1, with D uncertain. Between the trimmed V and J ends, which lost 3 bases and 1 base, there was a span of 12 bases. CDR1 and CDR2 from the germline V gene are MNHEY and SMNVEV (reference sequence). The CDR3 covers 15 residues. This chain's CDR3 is CASSFVGSRNTEAFF. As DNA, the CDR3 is TGTGCCAGCAGTTTTGTCGGCTCGCGGAACACTGAAGCTTTCTTT.

CDR3 DNA: TGTGCCAGCAGTTTTCGGGCAGACGAGCAGTACTTC. Its translation is CASSFRADEQYF. V and J are TRBV28 and TRBJ2-7; D gene ambiguous. The CDR3 runs to 12 residues. V was pared by 3 bases and J by 5 bases, with 8 bases between. Germline V lookup: CDR1 MDHEN, CDR2 SYDVKM.

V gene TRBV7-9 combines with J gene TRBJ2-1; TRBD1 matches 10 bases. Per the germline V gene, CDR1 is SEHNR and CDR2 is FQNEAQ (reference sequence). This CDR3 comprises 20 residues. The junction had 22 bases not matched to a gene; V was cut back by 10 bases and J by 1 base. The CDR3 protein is CATPHPPRTGGLSSYNEQFF. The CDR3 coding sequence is TGTGCCACTCCCCACCCGCCTCGGACAGGGGGTTTGAGTTCCTACAATGAGCAGTTCTTC.

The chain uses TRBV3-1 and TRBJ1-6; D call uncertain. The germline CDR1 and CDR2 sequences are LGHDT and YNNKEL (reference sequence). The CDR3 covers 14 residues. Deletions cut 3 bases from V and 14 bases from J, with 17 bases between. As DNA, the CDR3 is TGTGCCAGCAGCCAGGAGGGTTCAAGTGGAGCCCTCCACTTT. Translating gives CASSQEGSSGALHF.

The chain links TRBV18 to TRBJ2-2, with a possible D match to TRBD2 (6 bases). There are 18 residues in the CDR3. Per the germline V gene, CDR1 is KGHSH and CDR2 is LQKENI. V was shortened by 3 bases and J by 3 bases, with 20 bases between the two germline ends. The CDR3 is CASSPLGLSGVDTGELFF. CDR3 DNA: TGTGCCAGCTCACCCCTGGGACTTTCGGGAGTGGACACCGGGGAGCTGTTTTTT. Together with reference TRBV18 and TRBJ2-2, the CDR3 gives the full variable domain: NAGVMQNPRHLVRRRGQEARLRCSPMKGHSHVYWYRQLPEEGLKFMVYLQKENIIDESGMPKERFSAEFPKEGPSILRIQQVVRGDSAAYFCASSPLGLSGVDTGELFFGEGSRLTVL.

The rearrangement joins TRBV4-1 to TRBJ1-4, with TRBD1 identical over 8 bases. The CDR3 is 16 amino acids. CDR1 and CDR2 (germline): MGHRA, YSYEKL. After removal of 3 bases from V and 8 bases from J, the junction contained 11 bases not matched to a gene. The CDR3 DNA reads TGCGCCAGCAGCCAGGACTCAGGGGGCCTACGGGAAAAACTGTTTTTT. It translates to CASSQDSGGLREKLFF.

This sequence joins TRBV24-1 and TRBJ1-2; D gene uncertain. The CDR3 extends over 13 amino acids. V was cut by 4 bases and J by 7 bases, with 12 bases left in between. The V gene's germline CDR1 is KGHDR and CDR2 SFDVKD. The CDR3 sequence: CATSDRTQLGYTF. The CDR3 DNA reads TGTGCCACCAGTGACCGGACGCAGCTTGGCTACACCTTC.

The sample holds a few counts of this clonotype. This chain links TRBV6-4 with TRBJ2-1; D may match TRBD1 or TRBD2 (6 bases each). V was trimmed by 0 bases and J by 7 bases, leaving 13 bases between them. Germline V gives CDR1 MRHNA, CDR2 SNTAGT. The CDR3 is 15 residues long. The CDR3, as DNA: TGTGCCAGCAGTGACTCAGGGGGGACGGGGAATGAGCAGTTCTTC. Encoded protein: CASSDSGGTGNEQFF.